One and the same sample provided the 20 T cell receptor beta chains below, sequenced in a study of blood T cell repertoires in COVID-19. Produced via immunoSEQ multiplex PCR; TCRdb's table is partial and in-frame only. Among approximately 44,000 clones listed, approximately 89% were seen once. The sequenced sample was peripheral blood. The receptor source for this set is a woman at least 80 years old with acute or convalescent COVID-19.

The chain joins TRBV15 to TRBJ1-4; D remains ambiguous. The length of the CDR3 is 11 residues. The ends were cut back, 0 bases at V and 15 bases at J, with 8 bases in the middle. CDR1 and CDR2 (germline): LNHNV, YYDKDF (reference sequence). In nucleotides, the CDR3 is TGTGCCACCAGCAGAGATCTGGCGGTGTTTTTT. It yields the protein CATSRDLAVFF.

The chain uses TRBV6-6 and TRBJ1-4; the match to TRBD1 covers 8 bases. With V trimmed by 4 bases and J by 6 bases, 4 bases remained unmatched. The CDR3 extends over 14 amino acids. Germline V gene sequence: CDR1 MNHNY, CDR2 SVGAGI (reference sequence). CDR3 coding DNA: TGTGCCAGCAGTTCCTCAGGGGGCTATGAAAAACTGTTTTTT. It specifies CASSSSGGYEKLFF.

V and J are TRBV2 and TRBJ1-2; 9 nucleotides align to TRBD1. The CDR3 spans 15 residues. CDR1 SNHLY and CDR2 FYNNEI come from the germline V gene. The V and J ends lost 8 bases and 5 bases, in that order; junction bases with no gene match: 12. The CDR3 here is CASATRRDRVYGYTF. DNA for the CDR3: TGTGCCAGCGCTACCCGCCGGGACAGGGTGTATGGCTACACCTTC.

The chain's CDR3 is CASSTTGSPQHF. CDR3 bases: TGTGCCAGTAGTACCACAGGGAGCCCCCAGCATTTT. The rearrangement links TRBV19 to TRBJ1-5; possibly TRBD1 for D (6 bases). Trimming shortened V by 4 bases and J by 10 bases, and 11 bases separated the two germline ends. Germline V gene data show CDR1 as LNHDA and CDR2 as SQIVND (reference sequence). The CDR3 is 12 amino acids. Filled out from reference TRBV19 and TRBJ1-5, the complete variable domain reads DGGITQSPKYLFRKEGQNVTLSCEQNLNHDAMYWYRQDPGQGLRLIYYSQIVNDFQKGDIAEGYSVSREKKESFPLTVTSAQKNPTAFYLCASSTTGSPQHFGDGTRLSIL.

This rearrangement joins TRBV4-1 to TRBJ1-5, with TRBD1 matching 12 bases. This CDR3 region has 19 residues. V shed 4 bases, J shed 1 base, and the junction held 11 bases outside the gene matches. Germline CDR1 is MGHRA and CDR2 is YSYEKL. The CDR3 region has the DNA TGCGCCAGCAGCCGGGCACGGGACAGGGGGCCCCCGAGCAATCAGCCCCAGCATTTT. As protein: CASSRARDRGPPSNQPQHF.

Written as DNA, the CDR3 is TGTGCCTTCTCCGGAGGTTCCTACGAGCAGTACGTC. Residues: CAFSGGSYEQYV. The chain carries TRBV5-4 and TRBJ2-7, with a tentative D call TRBD2 (5 bases). V gave up 10 bases and J gave up 1 base, with 12 bases separating them. Germline CDR1 reads SGHNT; CDR2 reads YYREEE (reference sequence). The CDR3 covers 12 residues.

The V and J genes are TRBV5-1 and TRBJ2-3, with 12 bases fitting TRBD2. Germline V lookup: CDR1 SGHRS, CDR2 YFSETQ. J gave up 5 bases and V 1 base, and 11 bases lay outside the gene matches. This CDR3 contains 18 residues. The CDR3 nucleotides are TGCGCCAGCAGCTTGAATACGGCTAGCGGGGGGGCTGAAGATACGCAGTATTTT. Amino acid sequence: CASSLNTASGGAEDTQYF.

The chain has TRBV27 and TRBJ2-7, with D perhaps matching TRBD2 (6 bases). Trimming cost V 4 bases and J 7 bases, with 26 bases left between them. The CDR3 consists of 17 residues. From germline, CDR1 is MNHEY and CDR2 SMNVEV (reference sequence). CDR3 sequence reads: CASSSRSGWGREWEQYF. CDR3 sequence (DNA): TGTGCCAGCAGTTCCCGAAGCGGGTGGGGCAGGGAGTGGGAGCAGTACTTC.

V gene TRBV4-1 combines with J gene TRBJ1-1; no definite D call. The CDR3 extends over 14 amino acids. Germline V CDR1 and CDR2: MGHRA, YSYEKL. Trimming removed 0 bases at V and 5 bases at J, with 10 bases between. The CDR3 region is CASSQEALPTEAFF. In DNA, the CDR3 is TGCGCCAGCAGCCAAGAGGCACTACCGACTGAAGCTTTCTTT.

This chain uses TRBV13 with TRBJ2-7; 10 nucleotides align to TRBD2. Losses at the gene ends were 7 bases for V and 6 bases for J; bases not matched to a gene: 3. In germline, CDR1 is PRHDT, CDR2 FYEKMQ (reference sequence). The CDR3 loop spans 12 amino acids. The DNA for the CDR3 is TGTGCCAGCAATGTAGCGGGGGGCGAGCAGTACTTC. Translated: CASNVAGGEQYF.

This rearrangement joins TRBV6-1 to TRBJ1-6; possibly TRBD1 for D (5 bases). Germline lookup yields CDR1 MNHNS and CDR2 SASEGT. The ends were cut back, 2 bases at V and 3 bases at J, with 8 bases in the middle. The CDR3 spans 15 residues. The CDR3 loop is CASSEWGSYNSPLHF. CDR3 DNA sequence: TGTGCCAGCAGTGAATGGGGCAGCTATAATTCACCCCTCCACTTT.

The V gene is TRBV2, the J gene TRBJ2-3; TRBD2 matches 8 bases. The CDR3 has 13 residues. Germline trimming cut 6 bases from V and 8 bases from J; bases unmatched to any gene: 7. Looked up from germline, CDR1 is SNHLY and CDR2 is FYNNEI. The CDR3 nucleotides read TGTGCCAGCAGCGGGGGGGTTTTACCTACGCAGTATTTT. Residues: CASSGGVLPTQYF.

The chain joins TRBV5-1 to TRBJ2-5; weak D call: TRBD1 (6 bases). The CDR3 extends over 16 amino acids. V was trimmed by 2 bases and J by 10 bases, leaving 24 bases between them. The V gene's germline CDR1 is SGHRS and CDR2 YFSETQ. The CDR3: CASSLTGSSLGEGQYF. CDR3 nucleotides: TGCGCCAGCAGCTTAACAGGGTCCTCGCTAGGAGAGGGCCAGTACTTC.

As DNA, the CDR3 is TGTGCCACCTCCGGCGGGCCCCGCGACGAGACCCAGTACTTC. Translating gives CATSGGPRDETQYF. The V and J genes are TRBV10-3 and TRBJ2-5, with a possible D match to TRBD2 (5 bases). Deletions cut 10 bases from V and 5 bases from J, with 20 bases between. The CDR3 is 14 amino acids. Germline CDR1 reads ENHRY; CDR2 reads SYGVKD.

V is TRBV18 and J is TRBJ2-1, with D unresolved. The length of the CDR3 is 13 residues. Germline V gene lookup returns CDR1 KGHSH and CDR2 LQKENI. Trimming removed 3 bases from V and 5 bases from J, with 8 bases in between. The CDR3 sequence: CASSPSRDNEQFF. CDR3 DNA sequence: TGTGCCAGCTCACCTAGCCGAGACAATGAGCAGTTCTTC.

The chain carries TRBV2 and TRBJ2-1; a possible D gene is TRBD1 (6 bases). V lost 7 bases, J lost 10 bases, and 23 bases lay in between. The length of the CDR3 is 15 residues. Per the germline V gene, CDR1 is SNHLY and CDR2 is FYNNEI. CDR3 residues: CASNGQTGGLDEQFF. Written as DNA, the CDR3 is TGTGCCAGCAACGGACAGACAGGCGGGTTAGACGAGCAGTTCTTC. Full variable domain (missing parts from reference TRBV2 and TRBJ2-1): EPEVTQTPSHQVTQMGQEVILRCVPISNHLYFYWYRQILGQKVEFLVSFYNNEISEKSEIFDDQFSVERPDGSNFTLKIRSTKLEDSAMYFCASNGQTGGLDEQFFGPGTRLTVL.

V and J are TRBV7-6 and TRBJ2-1, with 8 bases lining up with TRBD2. Germline values: CDR1 SGHVS, CDR2 FNYEAQ. V was pared by 5 bases and J by 9 bases, with 9 bases of the junction left unmatched. The CDR3 has 14 amino acids. CDR3: CASSVPGLEAEQFF. The CDR3 region has the DNA TGTGCCAGCAGCGTACCGGGACTAGAAGCTGAGCAGTTCTTC.

V usage is TRBV6-1 and J usage is TRBJ1-1; D remains unclear. Germline assignment: CDR1 MNHNS and CDR2 SASEGT. The length of the CDR3 is 14 residues. Trimming left V 1 base short and J 4 bases short, with 10 bases between. The CDR3 sequence is CASSEGGFTTEAFF. DNA for the CDR3: TGTGCCAGCAGTGAAGGTGGCTTTACCACTGAAGCTTTCTTT.

Here the CDR3 DNA reads TGTGCCAGCAGTACGAGGCCGACCGGCAATGAGCAGTTCTTC. Its protein is CASSTRPTGNEQFF. This chain uses TRBV6-6 with TRBJ2-1; D is unresolved. Germline V gene lookup returns CDR1 MNHNY and CDR2 SVGAGI (reference sequence). The germline V and J ends were trimmed by 5 bases and 6 bases, with 14 bases remaining between them. The CDR3 length is 14 residues.

This rearrangement joins TRBV30 to TRBJ1-6, with D possibly being TRBD1 (6 bases). The CDR3 totals 15 residues. Germline-derived CDR1 and CDR2 are GTSNPN and SVGIG (reference sequence). V was pared by 1 base and J by 5 bases, with 12 bases between. Here the CDR3 DNA reads TGTGCCTGGAGTGGACAGGTATTCAATAATTCACCCCTCCACTTT. Protein product: CAWSGQVFNNSPLHF.